The 16 T cell receptor beta chains presented below share a single source sample, sequenced in a study of T cells after yellow fever vaccination. TCRdb passed the 5' RACE reads through MiXCR, listing each CDR3 protein once. In the table there are approximately 550,000 distinct CDR3 sequences, roughly a fifth of which are singletons. Specimen: PBMCs, collected 15 days after the yellow fever booster vaccination. The receptors originated from a man aged 25 to 45 who received the YFV17D yellow fever vaccine.

V gene TRBV7-9 combines with J gene TRBJ2-1; the match to TRBD2 covers 7 bases. The CDR3 extends over 17 amino acids. Losses at the gene ends were 4 bases for V and 8 bases for J; bases not matched to a gene: 17. The germline V gene has CDR1 SEHNR and CDR2 FQNEAQ (reference sequence). The CDR3 bases are TGTGCCAGCAGCTACTCCCTGGCGGGAGACCTACCACATGAGCAGTTCTTC. It encodes CASSYSLAGDLPHEQFF.

The table lists this clonotype with a few counts. The chain has TRBV20-1 and TRBJ2-7, with a weak D call TRBD2 (6 bases). Per the germline V gene, CDR1 is DFQATT and CDR2 is SNEGSKA (reference sequence). V was cut by 6 bases and J by 3 bases, with 15 bases left in between. The CDR3 totals 13 residues. CDR3 bases: TGCAGTGCCCCGACTAGGGATTTCTACGAGCAGTACTTC. This encodes CSAPTRDFYEQYF.

The chain uses TRBV25-1 and TRBJ2-1, with TRBD1 matching over 7 bases. Germline loops: CDR1 MGHDK, CDR2 SYGVNS. J was trimmed by 4 bases and V by 8 bases; bases with no gene match: 8. The CDR3 covers 14 residues. CDR3 bases: TGTGCCAGCTCATCCGGGACAGAGTACAATGAGCAGTTCTTC. The encoded protein is CASSSGTEYNEQFF.

V is TRBV5-4 and J is TRBJ2-2; D is unresolved. CDR3 length: 12 residues. The ends were cut back, 6 bases at V and 8 bases at J, with 11 bases in the middle. Germline V lookup: CDR1 SGHNT, CDR2 YYREEE (reference sequence). The CDR3 sequence is CASTSSPGELFF. The CDR3 DNA sequence: TGTGCCAGCACCTCGTCCCCAGGGGAGCTGTTTTTT.

J is TRBJ2-1 and V is TRBV4-3; 9 bases map to TRBD2. The V gene end was trimmed by 3 bases and the J gene end by 7 bases; junction bases not matched to a gene: 13. The germline V gene has CDR1 LGHNA and CDR2 YSLEER. This CDR3 comprises 17 residues. The CDR3 reads CASSHPWAGGPGNEQFF. CDR3 DNA sequence: TGCGCCAGCAGCCACCCATGGGCGGGAGGGCCTGGAAATGAGCAGTTCTTC.

This clonotype was observed a handful of times. V gene TRBV10-3 combines with J gene TRBJ1-2, with a tentative D call TRBD1 (5 bases). Germline V gene sequence: CDR1 ENHRY, CDR2 SYGVKD. This CDR3 spans 14 amino acids. V lost 7 bases and J 3 bases, leaving 15 bases between the germline ends. The CDR3 nucleotides read TGTGCCATCAAGGAGGGACCGGGGGACTATGGCTACACCTTC. Protein sequence: CAIKEGPGDYGYTF.

This clonotype turned up a few times. The chain uses TRBV20-1 and TRBJ2-5; D is uncertain. Germline values: CDR1 DFQATT, CDR2 SNEGSKA (reference sequence). The V end was cut by 5 bases, the J end by 2 bases, with 12 bases between. The CDR3 has 13 residues. CDR3 DNA: TGCAGTGCTCCCCAGGCCTATCAAGAGACCCAGTACTTC. Translated: CSAPQAYQETQYF.

A word on this clonotype: The junction and the germline gene differ at one end; a read error may be behind it. The V and J genes are TRBV12-3 or TRBV12-4 and TRBJ2-5, with 9 bases matching TRBD1. The CDR3 is made up of 15 amino acids. CDR3: CASSAGQGRQETHYF. CDR3 DNA: TGTGCCAGCAGCGCTGGACAGGGGAGGCAAGAGACCCATTACTTC.

This clonotype was seen a few times. CDR3 nucleotide sequence: TGCGCCAGCAGCTCTGTCTGGCCCGGGGAGCTGTTTTTT. This sequence encodes CASSSVWPGELFF. The chain is built from TRBV5-1 and TRBJ2-2; no clear D. The CDR3 is made up of 13 amino acids. V lost 3 bases and J 6 bases, leaving 9 bases between the germline ends. Germline V CDR1 and CDR2: SGHRS, YFSETQ.

The gene calls are TRBV7-8 and TRBJ2-2; 7 positions agree with TRBD2. After removal of 5 bases from V and 4 bases from J, the junction contained 7 bases not matched to a gene. CDR1 and CDR2 from the germline V gene are SGHVS and FQNEAQ. CDR3 size: 15 residues. The CDR3, as DNA: TGTGCCAGCAGCCCGGGACCGGGGGGCACCGGGGAGCTGTTTTTT. Translation: CASSPGPGGTGELFF.

The chain employs TRBV29-1 and TRBJ2-1; D remains ambiguous. Germline assignment: CDR1 SQVTM and CDR2 ANQGSEA. This CDR3 spans 12 amino acids. The V end was cut by 7 bases, the J end by 7 bases, with 14 bases between. The CDR3: CSESDGGNEQFF. The CDR3 nucleotides read TGCAGCGAGTCGGACGGTGGTAATGAGCAGTTCTTC.

The rearrangement uses TRBV15 and TRBJ2-1; unclear D gene. This CDR3 has 13 amino acids. V was pared by 0 bases and J by 11 bases, with 11 bases between. CDR1 is LNHNV and CDR2 is YYDKDF in the germline V gene (reference sequence). CDR3 coding DNA: TGTGCCACCAGCAGAGAATCAGATTCCAAGCAGTTCTTC. It specifies CATSRESDSKQFF.

The chain joins TRBV20-1 to TRBJ2-7; 7 nucleotides agree with TRBD2. The CDR3 length is 13 residues. Losses at the gene ends were 3 bases for V and 3 bases for J; bases not matched to a gene: 5. The germline gives CDR1 DFQATT, CDR2 SNEGSKA (reference sequence). The CDR3 bases are TGCAGTGCTAGTTCTAGCGGACGCTACGAGCAGTACTTC. It is translated as CSASSSGRYEQYF.

The table lists this clonotype with a few counts. V usage is TRBV28 and J usage is TRBJ2-3; 8 bases are shared with TRBD2. Trimming at V came to 6 bases and at J to 1 base, leaving 9 bases not matched to a gene. This CDR3 spans 16 amino acids. Germline V gene sequence: CDR1 MDHEN, CDR2 SYDVKM. CDR3 in DNA: TGTGCCAGCAGAAGTTCCGGGACTAGGCGCACAGATACGCAGTATTTT. It yields the protein CASRSSGTRRTDTQYF.

This clonotype has a handful of counts. The V and J genes are TRBV20-1 and TRBJ1-5; TRBD1 is a possible D gene (5 bases). V was cut by 5 bases and J by 0 bases, with 11 bases left in between. The CDR3 runs 14 residues. From germline, CDR1 is DFQATT and CDR2 SNEGSKA (reference sequence). The CDR3 DNA is TGCAGTGCTGGAACAGGATATAGCAATCAGCCCCAGCATTTT. Encoded protein: CSAGTGYSNQPQHF.

The chain recombines TRBV7-9 with TRBJ2-3; D not resolved. CDR1 and CDR2 from the germline V gene are SEHNR and FQNEAQ (reference sequence). Trimming cost V 5 bases and J 3 bases, with 9 bases left between them. The CDR3 is 13 residues long. In DNA form, the CDR3 reads TGTGCCAGCAGCAGGGCGGAGACAGATACGCAGTATTTT. As protein: CASSRAETDTQYF.